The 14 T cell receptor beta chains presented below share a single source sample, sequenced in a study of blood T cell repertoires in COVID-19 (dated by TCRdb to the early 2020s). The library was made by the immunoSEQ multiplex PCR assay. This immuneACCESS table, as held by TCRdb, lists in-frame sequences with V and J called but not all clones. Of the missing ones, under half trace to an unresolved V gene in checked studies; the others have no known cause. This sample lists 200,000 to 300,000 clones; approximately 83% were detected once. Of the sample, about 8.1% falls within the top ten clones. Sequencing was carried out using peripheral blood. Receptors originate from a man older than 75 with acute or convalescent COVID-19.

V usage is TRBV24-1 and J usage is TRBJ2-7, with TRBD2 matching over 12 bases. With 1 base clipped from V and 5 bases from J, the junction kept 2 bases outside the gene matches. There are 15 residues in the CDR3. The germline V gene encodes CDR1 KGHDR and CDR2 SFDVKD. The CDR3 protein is CATSDFRTSGDEQYF. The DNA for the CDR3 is TGTGCCACCAGTGATTTCAGGACTAGCGGGGACGAGCAGTACTTC.

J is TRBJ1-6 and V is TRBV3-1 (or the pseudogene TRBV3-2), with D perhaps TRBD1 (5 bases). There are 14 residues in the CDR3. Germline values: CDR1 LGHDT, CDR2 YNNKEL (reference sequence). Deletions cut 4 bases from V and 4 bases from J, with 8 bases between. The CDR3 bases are TGTGCCAGCAGCCGGACACAGTATAATTCACCCCTCCACTTT. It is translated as CASSRTQYNSPLHF.

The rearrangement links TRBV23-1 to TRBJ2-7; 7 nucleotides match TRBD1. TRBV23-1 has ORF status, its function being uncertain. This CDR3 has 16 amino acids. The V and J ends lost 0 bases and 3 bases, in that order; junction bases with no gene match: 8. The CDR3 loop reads CASSQSRHRGDYEQYF. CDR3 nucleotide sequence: TGCGCCAGCAGTCAATCACGGCACAGGGGTGACTACGAGCAGTACTTC.

CDR3 DNA: TGTGCCACCAGTCGGCGGAATCAGCCCCAGCATTTT. It encodes CATSRRNQPQHF. This sequence joins TRBV24-1 and TRBJ1-5; D is unresolved. V shed 6 bases and J shed 4 bases, with 6 bases lying between them. Germline loops: CDR1 KGHDR, CDR2 SFDVKD. CDR3 length: 12 amino acids.

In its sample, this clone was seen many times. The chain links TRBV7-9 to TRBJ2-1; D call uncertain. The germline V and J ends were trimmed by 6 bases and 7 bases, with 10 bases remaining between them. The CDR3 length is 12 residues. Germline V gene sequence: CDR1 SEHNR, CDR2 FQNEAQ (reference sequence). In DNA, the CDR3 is TGTGCCAGCAGGAATTCGCGGAATGAGCAGTTCTTC. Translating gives CASRNSRNEQFF.

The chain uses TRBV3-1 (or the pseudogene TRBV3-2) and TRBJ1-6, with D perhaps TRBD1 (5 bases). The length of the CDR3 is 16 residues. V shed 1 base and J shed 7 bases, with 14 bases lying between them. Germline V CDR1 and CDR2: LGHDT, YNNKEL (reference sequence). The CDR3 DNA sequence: TGTGCCAGCAGCCAAGTGGTAGGGGTGGGGAATTCACCCCTCCACTTT. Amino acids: CASSQVVGVGNSPLHF.

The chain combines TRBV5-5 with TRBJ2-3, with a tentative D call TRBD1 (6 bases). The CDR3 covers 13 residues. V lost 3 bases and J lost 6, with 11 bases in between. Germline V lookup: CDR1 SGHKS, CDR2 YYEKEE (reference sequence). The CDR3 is CASSSYRVDTQYF. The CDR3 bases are TGTGCCAGCAGCTCCTACAGGGTTGATACGCAGTATTTT. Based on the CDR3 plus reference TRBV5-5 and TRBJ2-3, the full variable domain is DAGVTQSPTHLIKTRGQQVTLRCSPISGHKSVSWYQQVLGQGPQFIFQYYEKEERGRGNFPDRFSARQFPNYSSELNVNALLLGDSALYLCASSSYRVDTQYFGPGTRLTVL.

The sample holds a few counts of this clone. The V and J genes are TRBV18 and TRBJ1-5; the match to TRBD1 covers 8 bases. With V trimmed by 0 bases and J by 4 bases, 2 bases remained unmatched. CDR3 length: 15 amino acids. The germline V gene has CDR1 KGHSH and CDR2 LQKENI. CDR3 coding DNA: TGTGCCAGCTCACCACCGGGACAGGCGAATCAGCCCCAGCATTTT. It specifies CASSPPGQANQPQHF.

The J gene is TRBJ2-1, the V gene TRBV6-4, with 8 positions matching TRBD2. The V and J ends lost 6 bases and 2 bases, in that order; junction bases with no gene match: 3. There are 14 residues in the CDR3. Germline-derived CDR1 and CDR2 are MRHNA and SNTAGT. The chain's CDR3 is CASRSGGPYNEQFF. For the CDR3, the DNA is TGTGCCAGCAGATCGGGGGGGCCCTACAATGAGCAGTTCTTC.

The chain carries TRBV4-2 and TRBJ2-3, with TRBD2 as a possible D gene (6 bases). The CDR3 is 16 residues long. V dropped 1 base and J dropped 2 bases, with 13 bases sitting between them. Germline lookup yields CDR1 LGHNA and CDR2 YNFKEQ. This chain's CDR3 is CASSQGVAVPTDTQYF. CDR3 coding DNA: TGTGCCAGCAGCCAAGGGGTAGCGGTCCCCACAGATACGCAGTATTTT.

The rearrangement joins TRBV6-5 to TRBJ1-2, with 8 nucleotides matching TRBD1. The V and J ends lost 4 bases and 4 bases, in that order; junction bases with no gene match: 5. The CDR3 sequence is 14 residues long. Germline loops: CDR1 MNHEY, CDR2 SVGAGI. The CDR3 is CASSSQGAGYGYTF. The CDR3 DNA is TGTGCCAGCAGTTCGCAGGGGGCGGGCTATGGCTACACCTTC.

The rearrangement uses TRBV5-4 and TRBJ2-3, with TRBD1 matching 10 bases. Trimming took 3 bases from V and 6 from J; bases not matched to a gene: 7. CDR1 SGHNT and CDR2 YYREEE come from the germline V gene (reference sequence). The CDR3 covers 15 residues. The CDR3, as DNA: TGTGCCAGCAGCTCCCGGGACAGGGGAGCGGATACGCAGTATTTT. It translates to CASSSRDRGADTQYF.

CDR3: CASGFEEGTEAFF. CDR3 nucleotide sequence: TGTGCTAGTGGTTTTGAGGAGGGCACTGAAGCTTTCTTT. The J gene is TRBJ1-1, the V gene TRBV12-5; D remains ambiguous. CDR3 length: 13 residues. Germline V gene data show CDR1 as LGHNT and CDR2 as FRNRAP. V was cut by 3 bases and J by 4 bases, with 9 bases left in between.

In DNA form, the CDR3 reads TGTGCCAGCAGCCCCGGGACAGGGGACTTCGGCGGGGAGCTGTTTTTT. Its protein is CASSPGTGDFGGELFF. This chain connects TRBV3-1 (or the pseudogene TRBV3-2) to TRBJ2-2; 10 nucleotides line up with TRBD1. V lost 4 bases to trimming and J lost 7 bases; unmatched junction nucleotides: 9. CDR1 is LGHDT, CDR2 YNNKEL, per germline (reference sequence). CDR3 length equals 16 residues.